The present T cell receptor (beta chain) was sequenced within a study of blood T cell repertoires in COVID-19. The data were produced by immunoSEQ multiplex PCR, yet TCRdb's version contains in-frame clones alone and is incomplete. The sample contains about 220,000 clones, over 75% of which appear only once. With 6 bases clipped from V and 2 bases from J, the junction kept 3 bases outside the gene matches. The germline V gene encodes CDR1 SNHLY and CDR2 FYNNEI. This CDR3 is 13 amino acids long. V gene TRBV2 combines with J gene TRBJ1-2; 7 bases align to TRBD1. The sequence came from a woman aged 65 to 85 with COVID-19, enrolled during active disease. Specimen: peripheral blood. The CDR3 DNA is TGTGCCAGCAGGGAACAGGGGAACTATGGCTACACCTTC. Amino acid sequence: CASREQGNYGYTF.